The next 25 T cell receptor beta chains were all read from a single sample in a study of cytomegalovirus exposure and HLA in healthy donors. Primers for the PCR totalled 60 Vbeta and 13 Jbeta. Method: immunoSEQ multiplex PCR; TCRdb's copy keeps in-frame clones and lacks some. The sample yields 60,000 or so clones, more than 65% seen once. Material for sequencing was PBMCs. The receptors come from a man aged 35 to 55 in good health and CMV-seropositive.

This chain uses TRBV30 with TRBJ1-2; 7 bases match TRBD1. CDR3 length: 14 residues. V dropped 3 bases and J dropped 0; count of bases not matched to a gene: 4. The germline CDR1 and CDR2 sequences are GTSNPN and SVGIG (reference sequence). This CDR3 is CAWSDRASNYGYTF. The DNA for the CDR3 is TGTGCCTGGAGCGACAGGGCCTCTAACTATGGCTACACCTTC.

This clone appeared once. This sample includes further DNA sequences coding for the same CDR3. CDR3 loop: CASSLGATDTQYF. The CDR3 nucleotides read TGTGCCAGCAGCTTAGGAGCTACAGATACGCAGTATTTT. The genes are TRBV7-2 and TRBJ2-3; D not certain. CDR3 length: 13 residues. CDR1 is SGHTA and CDR2 is FQGNSA in the germline V gene. V was clipped by 1 base and J by 3 bases, with 5 bases between them.

This chain links TRBV13 with TRBJ2-1; a possible D gene is TRBD2 (6 bases). This CDR3 contains 16 residues. Germline V CDR1 and CDR2: PRHDT, FYEKMQ (reference sequence). V dropped 5 bases and J dropped 12 bases, with 26 bases sitting between them. This CDR3 reads CASSRASGLVTVVQFF. The DNA for the CDR3 is TGTGCCAGCAGCCGCGCCTCGGGACTGGTTACCGTGGTGCAGTTCTTC.

The gene calls are TRBV6-1 and TRBJ1-3; the D gene is possibly TRBD1 (5 bases). V was trimmed by 5 bases and J by 1 base, leaving 12 bases between them. Germline V gene lookup returns CDR1 MNHNS and CDR2 SASEGT. The CDR3 spans 15 residues. In nucleotides, the CDR3 is TGTGCCAGCAGTTCGACAGCAAATTCTGGAAACACCATATATTTT. Translating it yields CASSSTANSGNTIYF.

V gene TRBV7-9 combines with J gene TRBJ2-1, with D possibly being TRBD2 (6 bases). CDR3 size: 16 residues. The germline V gene has CDR1 SEHNR and CDR2 FQNEAQ (reference sequence). V was trimmed by 5 bases and J by 4 bases, leaving 18 bases between them. CDR3 coding DNA: TGTGCCAGCAGCCCCGGGACTGCCGCGCCGTACAATGAGCAGTTCTTC. Translated, it gives CASSPGTAAPYNEQFF.

The J gene is TRBJ2-5, the V gene TRBV30; tentatively, D is TRBD2 (6 bases). V was clipped by 5 bases and J by 4 bases, with 17 bases between them. CDR3 length: 14 amino acids. Germline V CDR1 and CDR2: GTSNPN, SVGIG (reference sequence). This CDR3 reads CAWVDGGVRETQYF. The CDR3 DNA sequence: TGTGCCTGGGTCGACGGAGGGGTTCGAGAGACCCAGTACTTC.

With respect to this clone: The sample contains more than one DNA sequence encoding this CDR3. This sequence joins TRBV10-3 and TRBJ1-5; a possible D gene is TRBD1 (6 bases). Per germline, CDR1 ENHRY and CDR2 SYGVKD. The CDR3 extends over 15 amino acids. With 2 bases removed from V and 5 bases from J, the gap between germline ends came to 13 bases. The CDR3 loop reads CAISEGDRPDQPQHF. The CDR3 bases are TGTGCCATCAGTGAGGGAGACAGGCCGGATCAGCCCCAGCATTTT.

The V and J genes are TRBV4-1 and TRBJ2-5; the match to TRBD2 covers 10 bases. The CDR3 sequence is 16 residues long. Germline CDR1 is MGHRA and CDR2 is YSYEKL. V lost 2 bases and J lost 0; bases outside the gene matches: 3. CDR3 in DNA: TGCGCCAGCAGCCAAAAAGCGGGGGGGGACCAAGAGACCCAGTACTTC. Protein: CASSQKAGGDQETQYF.

The chain combines TRBV6-5 with TRBJ1-2; TRBD1 is a possible D gene (5 bases). This CDR3 region has 11 residues. V lost 6 bases to trimming and J lost 11 bases, with 13 bases between them. CDR1 is MNHEY, CDR2 SVGAGI, per germline. The CDR3 DNA sequence: TGTGCCAGCAGCCAGGGTTGGCTGTACACCTTC. Its protein product is CASSQGWLYTF.

With respect to this clone: The junction departs from the called germline gene at one end, perhaps through a read error. The V and J genes are TRBV7-7 and TRBJ2-5; D remains ambiguous. The CDR3 is 13 residues long. The V gene's germline CDR1 is SSHAT and CDR2 FNYEAQ (reference sequence). Here the CDR3 reads CASSLNSRETQYF. CDR3 nucleotide sequence: TGTGCTAGCAGCTTAAATAGCAGAGAGACCCAGTACTTC.

V gene TRBV12-5 combines with J gene TRBJ1-1, with D perhaps TRBD1 (5 bases). The V and J ends lost 0 bases and 3 bases respectively, with 17 bases between them. Germline loops: CDR1 LGHNT, CDR2 FRNRAP. The CDR3 runs 17 residues. As DNA, the CDR3 is TGTGCTAGTGGTTTGGTACTTACCGGCAGGGTGGACACTGAAGCTTTCTTT. This encodes CASGLVLTGRVDTEAFF.

This rearrangement joins TRBV7-9 to TRBJ1-4; D unclear. Germline-derived CDR1 and CDR2 are SEHNR and FQNEAQ (reference sequence). The V and J ends lost 10 bases and 4 bases respectively, with 10 bases between them. The length of the CDR3 is 12 residues. This CDR3 reads CATYQVNEKLFF. The CDR3 DNA is TGTGCCACCTATCAGGTTAATGAAAAACTGTTTTTT.

The rearrangement joins TRBV29-1 to TRBJ2-2; the D is unclear. Germline V CDR1 and CDR2: SQVTM, ANQGSEA. The V and J ends lost 2 bases and 7 bases respectively, with 8 bases between them. The CDR3 sequence is 12 residues long. CDR3 loop: CSVERDIGELFF. The CDR3 region has the DNA TGCAGCGTTGAACGAGATATCGGGGAGCTGTTTTTT.

In DNA, the CDR3 is TGTGCCAGCAGCGGGGGGAGGGACAACACTGAAGCTTTCTTT. This translates into CASSGGRDNTEAFF. The chain is built from TRBV7-2 and TRBJ1-1, with a possible D match to TRBD1 (5 bases). Deletions cut 5 bases from V and 2 bases from J, with 12 bases between. Germline V gene sequence: CDR1 SGHTA, CDR2 FQGNSA. This CDR3 spans 14 amino acids. Drawing the rest from reference TRBV7-2 and TRBJ1-1, the complete variable domain is GAGVSQSPSNKVTEKGKDVELRCDPISGHTALYWYRQSLGQGLEFLIYFQGNSAPDKSGLPSDRFSAERTGGSVSTLTIQRTQQEDSAVYLCASSGGRDNTEAFFGQGTRLTVV.

The chain carries TRBV29-1 and TRBJ1-1; 7 bases are shared with TRBD1. V lost 6 bases and J lost 2; bases outside the gene matches: 6. CDR1 SQVTM and CDR2 ANQGSEA come from the germline V gene. The CDR3 has 13 residues. CDR3 protein: CSVRGQKNTEAFF. The CDR3 region has the DNA TGCAGCGTCAGGGGACAGAAAAACACTGAAGCTTTCTTT. The full variable domain, completed using reference TRBV29-1 and TRBJ1-1, is SAVISQKPSRDICQRGTSLTIQCQVDSQVTMMFWYRQQPGQSLTLIATANQGSEATYESGFVIDKFPISRPNLTFSTLTVSNMSPEDSSIYLCSVRGQKNTEAFFGQGTRLTVV.

V and J are TRBV7-9 and TRBJ2-3; 11 bases match TRBD2. The junction had 11 bases not matched to a gene; V was cut back by 5 bases and J by 4 bases. The CDR3 is made up of 17 amino acids. Germline V CDR1 and CDR2: SEHNR, FQNEAQ (reference sequence). In DNA form, the CDR3 reads TGTGCCAGCAGCCTAGGGACTAGCGGAAGGAAGGCAGATACGCAGTATTTT. Translated, it gives CASSLGTSGRKADTQYF.

The CDR3 sequence is CASRVRDRDYEQYF. The CDR3 coding sequence is TGTGCCAGCAGGGTCCGGGACAGGGACTACGAGCAGTACTTC. This chain uses TRBV5-6 with TRBJ2-7; 9 nucleotides agree with TRBD1. Germline-derived CDR1 and CDR2 are SGHDT and YYEEEE. The CDR3 extends over 14 amino acids. Trimming at V came to 5 bases and at J to 3 bases, leaving 6 bases not matched to a gene.

The gene calls are TRBV27 and TRBJ2-2; 7 bases fit TRBD1. Germline V CDR1 and CDR2: MNHEY, SMNVEV (reference sequence). The CDR3 spans 18 residues. J lost 6 bases, V lost 6 bases, and 19 bases had no gene match. The CDR3 nucleotides read TGTGCCAGCAGGCTTAATCCCGGGACAGTTGGGCGGGCCGGGGAGCTGTTTTTT. Translation: CASRLNPGTVGRAGELFF.

CDR3 amino acids: CASSLASPIGELFF. The CDR3 nucleotides are TGTGCCAGCAGCCTCGCAAGCCCAATCGGGGAGCTGTTTTTT. The V gene is TRBV9, the J gene TRBJ2-2; D remains ambiguous. The V and J ends lost 4 bases and 7 bases respectively, with 14 bases between them. Looked up from germline, CDR1 is SGDLS and CDR2 is YYNGEE. This CDR3 comprises 14 residues.

V usage is TRBV5-1 and J usage is TRBJ1-1, with D unresolved. Trimming took 4 bases from V and 5 from J, leaving 15 bases between them. CDR1 is SGHRS and CDR2 is YFSETQ in the germline V gene. The CDR3 loop spans 14 amino acids. CDR3 bases: TGCGCCAGCAGCCCGGGTCAGACTTCAACTGAAGCTTTCTTT. Translated, it gives CASSPGQTSTEAFF.

V gene TRBV19 combines with J gene TRBJ1-1; D gene unclear. The length of the CDR3 is 13 residues. CDR1 is LNHDA, CDR2 SQIVND, per germline (reference sequence). With 3 bases removed from V and 1 base from J, the gap between germline ends came to 6 bases. CDR3 in amino acids: CASSINRNTEAFF. As DNA, the CDR3 is TGTGCCAGTAGTATCAACAGGAACACTGAAGCTTTCTTT.

V gene TRBV4-2 combines with J gene TRBJ2-3; a weak D match, TRBD2 (6 bases). The germline V gene encodes CDR1 LGHNA and CDR2 YNFKEQ. The CDR3 is 16 residues long. Trimming stripped 3 bases from V and 7 bases from J, with 20 bases between. CDR3 sequence reads: CASSHPGDLSQNTQYF. The CDR3 DNA sequence: TGTGCCAGCAGCCACCCGGGGGACCTATCACAAAATACGCAGTATTTT.

The J gene is TRBJ1-4, the V gene TRBV4-3, with 8 positions matching TRBD1. J gave up 7 bases and V 3 bases, and 4 bases lay outside the gene matches. This CDR3 contains 14 residues. Germline V gene data show CDR1 as LGHNA and CDR2 as YSLEER. The CDR3 DNA is TGCGCCAGCAGCCAGGACAGGGTCCCTGAAAAACTGTTTTTT. Translating it yields CASSQDRVPEKLFF.

V and J are TRBV4-1 and TRBJ2-7, with TRBD1 identical over 7 bases. Germline V gives CDR1 MGHRA, CDR2 YSYEKL. The CDR3 runs 16 residues. The J segment lost 3 bases and the V segment lost 0 bases, leaving 8 bases of the junction unmatched. CDR3 DNA sequence: TGCGCCAGCAGCCAAGATATCGGGACAGAAATCTACGAGCAGTACTTC. This translates into CASSQDIGTEIYEQYF.

The chain links TRBV4-1 to TRBJ1-1; 8 bases fit TRBD1. There are 16 residues in the CDR3. Germline V gene sequence: CDR1 MGHRA, CDR2 YSYEKL. The junction had 10 bases not matched to a gene; V was cut back by 1 base and J by 6 bases. The CDR3 reads CASSQVGQGVRAEAFF. CDR3 DNA sequence: TGCGCCAGCAGCCAAGTCGGACAGGGCGTGAGGGCTGAAGCTTTCTTT.